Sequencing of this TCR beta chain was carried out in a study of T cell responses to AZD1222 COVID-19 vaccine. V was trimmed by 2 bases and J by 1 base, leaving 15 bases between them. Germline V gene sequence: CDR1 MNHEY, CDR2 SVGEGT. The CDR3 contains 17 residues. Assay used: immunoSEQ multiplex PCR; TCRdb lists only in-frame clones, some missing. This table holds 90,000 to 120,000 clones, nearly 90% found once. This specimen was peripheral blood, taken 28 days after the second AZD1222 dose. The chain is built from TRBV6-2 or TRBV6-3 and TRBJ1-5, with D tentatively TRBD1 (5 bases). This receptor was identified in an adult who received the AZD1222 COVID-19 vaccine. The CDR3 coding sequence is TGTGCCAGCAGTTACGTGCAGGGTCATCTGAGCAATCAGCCCCAGCATTTT. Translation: CASSYVQGHLSNQPQHF.